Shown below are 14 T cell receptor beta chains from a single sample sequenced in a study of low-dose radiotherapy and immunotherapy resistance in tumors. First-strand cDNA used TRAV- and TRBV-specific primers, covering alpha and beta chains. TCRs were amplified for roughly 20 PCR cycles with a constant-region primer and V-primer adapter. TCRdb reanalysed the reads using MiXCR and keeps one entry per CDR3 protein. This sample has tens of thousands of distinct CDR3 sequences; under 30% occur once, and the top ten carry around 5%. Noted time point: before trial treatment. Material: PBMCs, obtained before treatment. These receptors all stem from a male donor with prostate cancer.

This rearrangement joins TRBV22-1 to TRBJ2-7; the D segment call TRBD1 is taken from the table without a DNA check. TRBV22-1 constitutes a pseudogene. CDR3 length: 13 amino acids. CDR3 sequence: CASSPTGFHEQYF. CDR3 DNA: TGTGCCAGCAGCCCGACAGGGTTCCACGAGCAGTACTTC.

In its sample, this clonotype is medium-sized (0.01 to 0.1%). DNA of the CDR3: TGTGCCAGCAGTTACAGATACAATGAGCAGTTCTTC. It yields the protein CASSYRYNEQFF. The V call is TRBV6-6, the J call TRBJ2-1; D is unclear. Germline CDR1 reads MNHNY; CDR2 reads SVGAGI (reference sequence). V was shortened by 2 bases and J by 4 bases, with 3 bases between the two germline ends. The CDR3 extends over 12 amino acids.

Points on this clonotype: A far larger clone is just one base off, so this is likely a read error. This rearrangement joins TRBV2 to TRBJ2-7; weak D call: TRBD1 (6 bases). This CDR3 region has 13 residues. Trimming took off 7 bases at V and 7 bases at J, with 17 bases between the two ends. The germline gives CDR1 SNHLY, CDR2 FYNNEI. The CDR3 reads CASIRTEINEQYF. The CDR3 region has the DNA TGTGCCAGCATCCGGACAGAGATTAATGAGCAGTACTTC.

This CDR3 reads CATSDKLAGASGANVLTF. The CDR3 region has the DNA TGTGCCACCAGTGACAAACTAGCGGGAGCTTCTGGGGCCAACGTCCTGACTTTC. This chain uses TRBV24-1 with TRBJ2-6; TRBD2 matches at 11 bases. The CDR3 is made up of 18 amino acids. Germline CDR1 and CDR2: KGHDR and SFDVKD. Unmatched junction bases numbered 5, after V lost 4 bases and J lost 1 base.

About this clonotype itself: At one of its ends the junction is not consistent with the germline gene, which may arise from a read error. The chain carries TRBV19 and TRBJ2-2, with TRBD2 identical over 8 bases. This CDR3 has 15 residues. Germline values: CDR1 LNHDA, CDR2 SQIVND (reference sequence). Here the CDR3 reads CASSILAGNTGDLFF. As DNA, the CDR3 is TGTGCCAGTAGTATTTTAGCGGGGAACACCGGGGATCTGTTTTTT.

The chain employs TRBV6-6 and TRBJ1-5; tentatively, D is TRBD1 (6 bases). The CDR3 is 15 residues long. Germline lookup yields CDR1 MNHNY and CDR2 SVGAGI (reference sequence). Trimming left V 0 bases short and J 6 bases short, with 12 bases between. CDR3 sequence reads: CASSYSSSGAQPQHF. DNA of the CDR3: TGTGCCAGCAGTTACTCGAGTTCGGGGGCTCAGCCCCAGCATTTT.

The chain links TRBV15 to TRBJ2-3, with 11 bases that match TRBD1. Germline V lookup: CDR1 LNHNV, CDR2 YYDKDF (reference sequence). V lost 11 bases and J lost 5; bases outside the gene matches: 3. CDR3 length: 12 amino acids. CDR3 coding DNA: TGTGCCGCGGGGACAGGGGGAGATACGCAGTATTTT. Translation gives CAAGTGGDTQYF.

The CDR3 nucleotides read TGTGCCAGCACTATACGGTCACAAGAGACCCAGTACTTC. Protein: CASTIRSQETQYF. The chain employs TRBV5-6 and TRBJ2-5, with D unclear. The CDR3 runs to 13 residues. The germline V gene encodes CDR1 SGHDT and CDR2 YYEEEE. Trimming cost V 6 bases and J 2 bases, with 11 bases left between them.

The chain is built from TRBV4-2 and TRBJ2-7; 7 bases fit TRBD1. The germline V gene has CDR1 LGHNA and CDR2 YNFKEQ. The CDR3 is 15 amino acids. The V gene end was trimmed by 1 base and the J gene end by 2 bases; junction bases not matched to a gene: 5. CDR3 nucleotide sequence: TGTGCCAGCAGCCAAGGACAGGGCCCGGCCTACGAGCAGTACTTC. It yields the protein CASSQGQGPAYEQYF.

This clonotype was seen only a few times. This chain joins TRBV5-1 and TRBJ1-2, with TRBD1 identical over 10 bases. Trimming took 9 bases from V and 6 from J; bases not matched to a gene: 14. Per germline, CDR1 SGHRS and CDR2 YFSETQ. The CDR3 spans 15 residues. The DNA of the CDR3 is TGCGCCACTTCGACAGGGGGCGCGAAAGTGAATGGCTACACCTTC. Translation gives CATSTGGAKVNGYTF.

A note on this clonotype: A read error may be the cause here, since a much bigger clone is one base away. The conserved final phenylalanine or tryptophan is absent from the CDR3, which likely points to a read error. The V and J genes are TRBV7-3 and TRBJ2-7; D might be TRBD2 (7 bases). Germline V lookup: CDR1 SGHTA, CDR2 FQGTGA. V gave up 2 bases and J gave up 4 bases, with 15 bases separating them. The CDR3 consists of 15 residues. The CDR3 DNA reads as TGTGCCAGCAGCTTAGGCGGGGGCCTCCGATACGAGCAGTACATC. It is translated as CASSLGGGLRYEQYI.

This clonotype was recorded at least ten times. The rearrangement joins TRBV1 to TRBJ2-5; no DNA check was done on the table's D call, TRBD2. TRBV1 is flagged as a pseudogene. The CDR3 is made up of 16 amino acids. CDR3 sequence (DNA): TGCACCAGCAGCCTGGGACTAGCGGGGGCTCAAGAGACCCAGTACTTC. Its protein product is CTSSLGLAGAQETQYF.

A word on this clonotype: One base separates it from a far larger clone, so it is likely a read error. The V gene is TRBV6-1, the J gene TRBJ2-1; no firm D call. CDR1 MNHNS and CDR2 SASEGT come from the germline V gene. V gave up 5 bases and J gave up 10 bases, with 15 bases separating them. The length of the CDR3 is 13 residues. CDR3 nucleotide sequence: TGTGCCAGCAGTAACGAGAACACATACGAGCAGTTCTTC. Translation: CASSNENTYEQFF.

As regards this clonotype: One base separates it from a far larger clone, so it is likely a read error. The CDR3 DNA reads TGCGCCAACAGCTCAGGACAGGGGGCGCTTGAGCAGTACTTC. This gives the protein CANSSGQGALEQYF. The chain has TRBV5-1 and TRBJ2-1, with 11 bases lining up with TRBD1. Gene TRBJ2-7 matches the end of the DNA better, so the J call may be wrong. Germline lookup yields CDR1 SGHRS and CDR2 YFSETQ. The CDR3 is made up of 14 amino acids.